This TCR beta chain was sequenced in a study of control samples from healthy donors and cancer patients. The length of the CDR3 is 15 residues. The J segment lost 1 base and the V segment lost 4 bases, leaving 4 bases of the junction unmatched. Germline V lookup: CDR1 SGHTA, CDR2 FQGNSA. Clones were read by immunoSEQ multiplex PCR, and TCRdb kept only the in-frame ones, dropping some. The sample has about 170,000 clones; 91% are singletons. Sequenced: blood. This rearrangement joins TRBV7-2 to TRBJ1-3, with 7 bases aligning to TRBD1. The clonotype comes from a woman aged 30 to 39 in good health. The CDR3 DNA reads TGTGCCAGCAGCTCCCAACAGGGGTCTGGAAACACCATATATTTT. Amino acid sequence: CASSSQQGSGNTIYF. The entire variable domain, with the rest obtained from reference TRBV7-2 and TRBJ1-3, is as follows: GAGVSQSPSNKVTEKGKDVELRCDPISGHTALYWYRQSLGQGLEFLIYFQGNSAPDKSGLPSDRFSAERTGGSVSTLTIQRTQQEDSAVYLCASSSQQGSGNTIYFGEGSWLTVV.